These 4 T cell receptor beta chains were all obtained from the same sample, sequenced in a study of PD-L1 blockade in urothelial cancer. Time point: peripheral blood 6 weeks after treatment start. Profiling relied on immunoSEQ multiplex PCR, and the TCRdb table lists in-frame clones only, not all of them. The sample yields about 45,000 clones, 82% seen once. Sequences were derived from PBMCs, sampled around atezolizumab (anti-PD-L1) treatment. These receptors were taken from a man in his 60s with urothelial cancer.

A few counts support this clone. The chain joins TRBV7-6 to TRBJ1-1; D not certain. Looked up from germline, CDR1 is SGHVS and CDR2 is FNYEAQ. The CDR3 consists of 15 residues. The germline V and J ends were trimmed by 1 base and 3 bases, with 12 bases remaining between them. CDR3 sequence: CASSLGGRRDTEAFF. In DNA, the CDR3 is TGTGCCAGCAGCTTAGGAGGGCGGCGGGACACTGAAGCTTTCTTT.

The chain links TRBV30 to TRBJ2-2; D is undetermined. V was shortened by 1 base and J by 7 bases, with 10 bases between the two germline ends. Germline V gene sequence: CDR1 GTSNPN, CDR2 SVGIG (reference sequence). The CDR3 has 13 amino acids. The CDR3 reads CAWSAGFIGELFF. The CDR3 nucleotides read TGTGCCTGGAGTGCCGGTTTTATCGGGGAGCTGTTTTTT. The complete variable domain, with remaining parts taken from reference TRBV30 and TRBJ2-2, reads SQTIHQWPATLVQPVGSPLSLECTVEGTSNPNLYWYRQAAGRGLQLLFYSVGIGQISSEVPQNLSASRPQDRQFILSSKKLLLSDSGFYLCAWSAGFIGELFFGEGSRLTVL.

V usage is TRBV7-9 and J usage is TRBJ1-1; D ambiguous. V dropped 1 base and J dropped 4 bases, with 7 bases sitting between them. CDR3 length equals 13 residues. Germline CDR1 and CDR2: SEHNR and FQNEAQ (reference sequence). CDR3 sequence: CASSLDSGTEAFF. The DNA of the CDR3 is TGTGCCAGCAGCTTAGATTCGGGCACTGAAGCTTTCTTT. The full variable domain, completed using reference TRBV7-9 and TRBJ1-1, is DTGVSQNPRHKITKRGQNVTFRCDPISEHNRLYWYRQTLGQGPEFLTYFQNEAQLEKSRLLSDRFSAERPKGSFSTLEIQRTEQGDSAMYLCASSLDSGTEAFFGQGTRLTVV.

The chain employs TRBV7-2 and TRBJ1-1; D is unresolved. With 1 base removed from V and 0 bases from J, the gap between germline ends came to 12 bases. Germline values: CDR1 SGHTA, CDR2 FQGNSA. The CDR3 has 16 residues. The CDR3, as DNA: TGTGCCAGCAGCTTAGGGGAGGGTTTTATGAACACTGAAGCTTTCTTT. Translating it yields CASSLGEGFMNTEAFF.